A single sample is the source of the 28 T cell receptor beta chains below, sequenced in a study of regulatory T cells in long-lasting Graves disease. Sample time point: persistent/refractory GD, antithyroid drugs over 5 years with positive TRAb. The TCR library used RNA extracted from PBMCs. HTBI primers from iRepertoire and Arm-PCR of CDR3 regions yielded the TCR beta libraries. Each CDR3 protein is one row after TCRdb ran MiXCR on the multiplex PCR reads. The table shows 600,000 to 800,000 distinct CDR3 sequences, with 25% to 35% occurring only once. The input for sequencing was peripheral blood mononuclear cells (PBMCs), taken when the disease was refractory, from a patient treated with antithyroid drugs. Source of these receptors: a female donor with Graves disease.

This chain links TRBV19 with TRBJ1-5; possibly TRBD1 for D (5 bases). The CDR3 sequence is 17 residues long. Per the germline V gene, CDR1 is LNHDA and CDR2 is SQIVND (reference sequence). Trimming left V 6 bases short and J 0 bases short, with 18 bases between. The CDR3 DNA sequence: TGTGCCAGTAGCCTCCCTGGCGGGGGGAATAGCAATCAGCCCCAGCATTTT. It specifies CASSLPGGGNSNQPQHF.

This clonotype showed up just a few times. The chain carries TRBV6-2 or TRBV6-3 and TRBJ1-5; TRBD1 matches at 10 bases. This CDR3 has 15 amino acids. J lost 5 bases, V lost 6 bases, and 7 bases had no gene match. Germline CDR1 and CDR2: MNHEY and SVGEGT. In DNA, the CDR3 is TGTGCCAGCAGGGGGGACAGGGGAACCGATCAGCCCCAGCATTTT. Protein product: CASRGDRGTDQPQHF.

The J gene is TRBJ1-5, the V gene TRBV12-3 or TRBV12-4; perhaps TRBD1 as D (5 bases). Trimming removed 3 bases from V and 0 bases from J, with 15 bases in between. The length of the CDR3 is 17 residues. The CDR3 DNA sequence: TGTGCCAGCAGTTTCCCCCTTAGGGGCTATAGCAATCAGCCCCAGCATTTT. It codes for CASSFPLRGYSNQPQHF.

V is TRBV6-1 and J is TRBJ2-7; D ambiguous. The CDR3 has 11 amino acids. Germline V gives CDR1 MNHNS, CDR2 SASEGT. V lost 7 bases, J lost 3 bases, and 7 bases lay in between. CDR3 sequence (DNA): TGTGCCAGCACCCCAGGCTACGAGCAGTACTTC. Protein product: CASTPGYEQYF.

The chain links TRBV7-9 to TRBJ1-2; a weak D match, TRBD1 (5 bases). The V gene lost 2 bases and the J gene lost 6 bases, with 13 bases spanning the gap. Germline CDR1 reads SEHNR; CDR2 reads FQNEAQ (reference sequence). This CDR3 is built from 14 residues. CDR3: CASSLNLVGDGYTF. In DNA, the CDR3 is TGTGCCAGCAGCTTAAATTTGGTAGGGGATGGCTACACCTTC. Variable domain in full (rest from reference TRBV7-9 and TRBJ1-2): DTGVSQNPRHKITKRGQNVTFRCDPISEHNRLYWYRQTLGQGPEFLTYFQNEAQLEKSRLLSDRFSAERPKGSFSTLEIQRTEQGDSAMYLCASSLNLVGDGYTFGSGTRLTVV.

There are many counts of this clonotype. Germline and junction disagree at one end, which may indicate a read error. The chain is built from TRBV7-9 and TRBJ1-1; D is uncertain. The germline V gene has CDR1 SEHNR and CDR2 FQNEAQ (reference sequence). This CDR3 has 12 residues. CDR3: CASSLGGSEAFF. CDR3 coding DNA: TGCGCCAGCAGCTTGGGAGGCAGTGAAGCTTTCTTT.

The chain joins TRBV27 to TRBJ1-1; D is perhaps TRBD1 (5 bases). The length of the CDR3 is 20 residues. Germline values: CDR1 MNHEY, CDR2 SMNVEV (reference sequence). V gave up 0 bases and J gave up 0 bases, with 23 bases separating them. The CDR3 coding sequence is TGTGCCAGCAGTTTATCGCCCCTCGGGGCAGCGATCGCCTTGAACACTGAAGCTTTCTTT. Translated, it gives CASSLSPLGAAIALNTEAFF.

Worth noting for this clonotype: This sequence may be a read error, since a much larger clone differs from it by one base. The chain employs TRBV10-2 and TRBJ2-7; D possibly corresponds to TRBD2 (5 bases). Trimming cost V 5 bases and J 3 bases, with 23 bases left between them. Germline CDR1 reads WSHSY; CDR2 reads SAAADI. This CDR3 has 17 residues. The CDR3, as DNA: TGCGCCAGCAGTAGCGGATGGAAGGGTCGCCGAGGCTACGAGCAGTACTTC. Translating it yields CASSSGWKGRRGYEQYF.

V usage is TRBV2 and J usage is TRBJ2-7, with D tentatively TRBD2 (6 bases). The germline V gene has CDR1 SNHLY and CDR2 FYNNEI. The length of the CDR3 is 14 residues. V lost 9 bases and J 6 bases, leaving 21 bases between the germline ends. In DNA form, the CDR3 reads TGTGCCAGTTCCTCGGGAGCCAGTCTCCCCGAGCAGTACTTC. Translation gives CASSSGASLPEQYF.

V gene TRBV9 combines with J gene TRBJ1-2, with D tentatively TRBD1 (6 bases). V was trimmed by 0 bases and J by 2 bases, leaving 20 bases between them. CDR3 length: 18 residues. The germline V gene has CDR1 SGDLS and CDR2 YYNGEE. Here the CDR3 reads CASSVDMGGGHLNYGYTF. The DNA for the CDR3 is TGTGCCAGCAGCGTAGACATGGGAGGGGGACATCTGAACTATGGCTACACCTTC.

This clonotype has only a few counts. The gene calls are TRBV20-1 and TRBJ2-7; maybe TRBD2 (5 bases). CDR1 and CDR2 (germline): DFQATT, SNEGSKA (reference sequence). The CDR3 length is 13 residues. The V and J ends lost 6 bases and 6 bases respectively, with 18 bases between them. The CDR3 DNA sequence: TGCAGTGCCCAAACTAGTCCTGGTTCCGAGCAGTACTTC. Residues: CSAQTSPGSEQYF.

The chain recombines TRBV18 with TRBJ1-5; D is perhaps TRBD1 (6 bases). The germline CDR1 and CDR2 sequences are KGHSH and LQKENI. This CDR3 spans 14 amino acids. Between the trimmed V and J ends, which lost 4 bases and 0 bases, there was a span of 7 bases. CDR3 sequence (DNA): TGTGCCAGCTCACGGGGGGCTAGCAATCAGCCCCAGCATTTT. It codes for CASSRGASNQPQHF. Together with reference TRBV18 and TRBJ1-5, the CDR3 gives the full variable domain: NAGVMQNPRHLVRRRGQEARLRCSPMKGHSHVYWYRQLPEEGLKFMVYLQKENIIDESGMPKERFSAEFPKEGPSILRIQQVVRGDSAAYFCASSRGASNQPQHFGDGTRLSIL.

This clonotype appeared many times. The rearrangement links TRBV28 to TRBJ1-1, with D perhaps matching TRBD1 (5 bases). Germline CDR1 is MDHEN and CDR2 is SYDVKM. The CDR3 length is 14 residues. The V end lost 6 bases, the J end lost 1 base, and 12 bases lay between the germline ends. The CDR3 bases are TGTGCCAGCAGCCCCTACGGGGGGAACACTGAAGCTTTCTTT. Protein: CASSPYGGNTEAFF.

The V and J genes are TRBV25-1 and TRBJ1-1, with D perhaps TRBD1 (6 bases). The CDR3 loop spans 14 amino acids. Trimming cost V 4 bases and J 4 bases, with 13 bases left between them. Looked up from germline, CDR1 is MGHDK and CDR2 is SYGVNS. The CDR3 spells CASSVYRAGTEAFF. In nucleotides, the CDR3 is TGTGCCAGCAGTGTTTACAGGGCGGGCACTGAAGCTTTCTTT.

The sample holds many counts of this clonotype. The DNA for the CDR3 is TGTGCCAGCAGTCGGGACAGGGTCAATCAGCCCCAGCATTTT. Its translation is CASSRDRVNQPQHF. The J gene is TRBJ1-5, the V gene TRBV6-1, with 9 nucleotides matching TRBD1. Per germline, CDR1 MNHNS and CDR2 SASEGT. V lost 5 bases and J lost 3; bases outside the gene matches: 2. The CDR3 totals 14 residues.

This clonotype turned up a few times. The chain uses TRBV5-1 and TRBJ2-7; no clear D gene. CDR1 is SGHRS, CDR2 YFSETQ, per germline. The V gene lost 4 bases and the J gene lost 3 bases, with 11 bases spanning the gap. This CDR3 has 13 amino acids. The CDR3 DNA sequence: TGCGCCAGCAGCCAAATGACTGGCTACGAGCAGTACTTC. Protein sequence: CASSQMTGYEQYF.

This clonotype was recorded many times. The CDR3 is CASSLKGASGYTF. CDR3 nucleotides: TGTGCCAGCAGTTTAAAGGGGGCGTCTGGCTACACCTTC. The chain employs TRBV12-3 or TRBV12-4 and TRBJ1-2; 7 nucleotides match TRBD1. V dropped 2 bases and J dropped 7; count of bases not matched to a gene: 4. The CDR3 runs 13 residues.

This chain connects TRBV7-2 to TRBJ1-5; the D is unclear. Trimming removed 0 bases from V and 0 bases from J, with 12 bases in between. The germline CDR1 and CDR2 sequences are SGHTA and FQGNSA. This CDR3 has 17 amino acids. This CDR3 is CASSLAAGTHSNQPQHF. In DNA form, the CDR3 reads TGTGCCAGCAGCTTAGCTGCTGGCACTCATAGCAATCAGCCCCAGCATTTT.

The chain uses TRBV3-1 and TRBJ2-7, with D uncertain. Trimming removed 1 base at V and 3 bases at J, with 10 bases between. This CDR3 comprises 14 residues. Germline CDR1 reads LGHDT; CDR2 reads YNNKEL (reference sequence). The CDR3 coding sequence is TGTGCCAGCAGCCAAGGTGTGCACAACTACGAGCAGTACTTC. Translated: CASSQGVHNYEQYF.

The CDR3 loop reads CASSPGQGAPGYGYTF. Here the CDR3 DNA reads TGTGCCAGCAGTCCCGGACAGGGGGCGCCTGGCTATGGCTACACCTTC. This chain uses TRBV6-1 with TRBJ1-2; 11 bases are shared with TRBD1. This CDR3 has 16 amino acids. Germline assignment: CDR1 MNHNS and CDR2 SASEGT. V was pared by 5 bases and J by 4 bases, with 9 bases of the junction left unmatched.

The CDR3 DNA reads TGTGCCAGCAGTTACACCGGGACTAGCACAGACGAGCAGTACTTC. This codes for CASSYTGTSTDEQYF. This rearrangement joins TRBV6-2 or TRBV6-3 to TRBJ2-7, with 9 bases identical to TRBD2. Losses at the gene ends were 2 bases for V and 5 bases for J; bases not matched to a gene: 7. CDR3 size: 15 residues. The germline CDR1 and CDR2 sequences are MNHEY and SVGEGT.

J is TRBJ2-7 and V is TRBV24-1, with TRBD1 matching over 8 bases. V dropped 9 bases and J dropped 2; count of bases not matched to a gene: 8. Germline assignment: CDR1 KGHDR and CDR2 SFDVKD. The CDR3 has 14 residues. CDR3 region: CATPDRESPYEQYF. CDR3 nucleotide sequence: TGTGCCACCCCGGACAGGGAGTCCCCCTACGAGCAGTACTTC.

This clonotype was recorded a few times. The chain combines TRBV18 with TRBJ1-5; D is perhaps TRBD1 (6 bases). The ends were cut back, 6 bases at V and 2 bases at J, with 17 bases in the middle. CDR3 length: 16 residues. Germline CDR1 KGHSH, CDR2 LQKENI. The CDR3 sequence: CASSLSPGAGNQPQHF. DNA for the CDR3: TGTGCCAGCTCTCTCTCTCCGGGGGCGGGCAATCAGCCCCAGCATTTT.

This chain connects TRBV12-3 or TRBV12-4 to TRBJ2-5; the match to TRBD1 covers 10 bases. This CDR3 contains 18 residues. The V and J ends lost 4 bases and 2 bases, in that order; junction bases with no gene match: 13. The CDR3, as DNA: TGTGCCAGCAGTTCCCAGGACAGGGGGTCCGGACCGCAAGAGACCCAGTACTTC. Its protein is CASSSQDRGSGPQETQYF.

This clonotype was observed a handful of times. This rearrangement joins TRBV5-1 to TRBJ1-4, with D possibly being TRBD1 (6 bases). This CDR3 region has 14 residues. Trimming cost V 5 bases and J 11 bases, with 19 bases left between them. The germline gives CDR1 SGHRS, CDR2 YFSETQ. The CDR3 DNA reads as TGCGCCAGCAGTTCGGACAGCAGCGGGAGTAAACTGTTTTTT. Protein product: CASSSDSSGSKLFF.

This clonotype was recorded at least ten times. The chain recombines TRBV11-1 with TRBJ2-5; D ambiguous. The CDR3 contains 15 residues. V shed 6 bases and J shed 2 bases, with 16 bases lying between them. Germline V gene data show CDR1 as SGHAT and CDR2 as FQDESV (reference sequence). This CDR3 is CASRKQLQLQETQYF. The DNA for the CDR3 is TGTGCCAGCAGGAAACAGCTCCAGCTACAAGAGACCCAGTACTTC.

This clonotype has just a few counts. V is TRBV27 and J is TRBJ2-1; D remains ambiguous. Germline CDR1 reads MNHEY; CDR2 reads SMNVEV (reference sequence). V was clipped by 3 bases and J by 1 base, with 13 bases between them. The CDR3 length is 16 residues. The CDR3 sequence: CASSFVRFSSYNEQFF. CDR3 nucleotide sequence: TGTGCCAGCAGTTTCGTTCGTTTTTCTTCCTACAATGAGCAGTTCTTC.

The rearrangement joins TRBV11-2 to TRBJ2-7; 7 nucleotides match TRBD1. The V gene end was trimmed by 9 bases and the J gene end by 6 bases; junction bases not matched to a gene: 17. CDR1 and CDR2 from the germline V gene are SGHAT and FQNNGV. This CDR3 contains 15 residues. For the CDR3, the DNA is TGTGCCAGTCAGCGTAACAGGGGATTGGGGTCCGAGCAGTACTTC. It translates to CASQRNRGLGSEQYF.